This record looks at one T cell receptor beta chain sequence and its context. The antigen remains undetermined. The sample belongs to a study of cytomegalovirus exposure and HLA in healthy donors. Study-wide findings and caveats: Per a later analysis, under 20,000 TCR beta sequences showed association with HLA alleles at 0.05 false discovery rate.

V gave up 0 bases and J gave up 0 bases, with 17 bases separating them. Germline V CDR1 and CDR2: SEHNR, FQNEAQ (reference sequence). The CDR3 runs to 19 residues. Both 60 Vbeta primers and 13 Jbeta primers went into the PCR. As originally analysed: The authors later counted tens of millions of unique TCR beta chains, some 9.9 million of them shared. Sequencing used immunoSEQ multiplex PCR; TCRdb keeps in-frame clones, though not all of them. V, J and clone size reflect that table, while D and trimming were determined from the DNA. This table holds some 71,000 clones, 70% to 80% found once. The clonotype comes from a young man in good health and CMV-seronegative. The sample taken for sequencing was PBMCs. The gene calls are TRBV7-9 and TRBJ2-2, with a possible D match to TRBD1 (5 bases). The CDR3 nucleotides are TGTGCCAGCAGCTTAGCGCGGACACACTTAGGGCCGAACACCGGGGAGCTGTTTTTT. This sequence encodes CASSLARTHLGPNTGELFF. Using reference TRBV7-9 and TRBJ2-2 for the parts outside the CDR3, the full variable domain is DTGVSQNPRHKITKRGQNVTFRCDPISEHNRLYWYRQTLGQGPEFLTYFQNEAQLEKSRLLSDRFSAERPKGSFSTLEIQRTEQGDSAMYLCASSLARTHLGPNTGELFFGEGSRLTVL.